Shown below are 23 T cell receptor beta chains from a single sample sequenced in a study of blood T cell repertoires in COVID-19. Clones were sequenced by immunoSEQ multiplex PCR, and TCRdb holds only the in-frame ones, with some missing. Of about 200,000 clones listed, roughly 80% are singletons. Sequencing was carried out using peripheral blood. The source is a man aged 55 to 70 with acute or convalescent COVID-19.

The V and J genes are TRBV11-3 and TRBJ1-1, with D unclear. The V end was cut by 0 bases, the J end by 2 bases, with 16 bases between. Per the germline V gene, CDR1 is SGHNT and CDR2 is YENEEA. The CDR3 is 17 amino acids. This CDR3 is CASSLDPAGVPNTEAFF. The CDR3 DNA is TGTGCCAGCAGCTTAGACCCCGCGGGAGTTCCTAACACTGAAGCTTTCTTT.

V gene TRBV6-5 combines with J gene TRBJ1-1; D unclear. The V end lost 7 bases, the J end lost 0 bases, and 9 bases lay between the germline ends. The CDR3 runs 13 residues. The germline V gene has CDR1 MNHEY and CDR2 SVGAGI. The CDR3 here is CASNSFMNTEAFF. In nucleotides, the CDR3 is TGTGCCAGCAACAGCTTCATGAACACTGAAGCTTTCTTT.

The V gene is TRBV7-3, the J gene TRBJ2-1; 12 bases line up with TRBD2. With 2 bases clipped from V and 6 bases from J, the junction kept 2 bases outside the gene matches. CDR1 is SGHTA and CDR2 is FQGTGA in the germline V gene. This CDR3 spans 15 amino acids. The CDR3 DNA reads TGTGCCAGCAGCTTACTAGCGGGAGGGTTCAATGAGCAGTTCTTC. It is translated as CASSLLAGGFNEQFF.

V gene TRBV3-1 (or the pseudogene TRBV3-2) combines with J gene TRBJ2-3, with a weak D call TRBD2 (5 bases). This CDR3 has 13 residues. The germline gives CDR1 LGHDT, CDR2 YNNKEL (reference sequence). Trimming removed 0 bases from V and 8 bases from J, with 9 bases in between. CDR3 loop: CASSQERAGTQYF. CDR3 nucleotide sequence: TGTGCCAGCAGCCAAGAGAGGGCGGGTACGCAGTATTTT.

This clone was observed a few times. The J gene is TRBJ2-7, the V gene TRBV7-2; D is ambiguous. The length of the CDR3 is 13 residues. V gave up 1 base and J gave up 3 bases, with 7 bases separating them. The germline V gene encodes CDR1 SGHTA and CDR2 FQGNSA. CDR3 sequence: CASSLERNYEQYF. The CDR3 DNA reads TGTGCCAGCAGCTTAGAGAGGAACTACGAGCAGTACTTC.

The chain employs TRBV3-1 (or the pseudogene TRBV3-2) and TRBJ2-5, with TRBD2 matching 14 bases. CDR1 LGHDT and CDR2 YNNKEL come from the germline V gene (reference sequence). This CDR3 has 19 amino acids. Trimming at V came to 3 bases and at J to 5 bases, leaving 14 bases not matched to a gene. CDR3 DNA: TGTGCCAGCAGCCACCTCCGCGGGACTAGCGGGAGTAACGGGGAGACCCAGTACTTC. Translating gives CASSHLRGTSGSNGETQYF.

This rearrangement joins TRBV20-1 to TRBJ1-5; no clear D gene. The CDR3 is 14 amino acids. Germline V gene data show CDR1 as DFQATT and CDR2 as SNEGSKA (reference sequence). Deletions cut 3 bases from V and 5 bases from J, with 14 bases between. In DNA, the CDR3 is TGCAGTGCTAGTCCACGGTCCTCGCATCAGCCCCAGCATTTT. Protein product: CSASPRSSHQPQHF.

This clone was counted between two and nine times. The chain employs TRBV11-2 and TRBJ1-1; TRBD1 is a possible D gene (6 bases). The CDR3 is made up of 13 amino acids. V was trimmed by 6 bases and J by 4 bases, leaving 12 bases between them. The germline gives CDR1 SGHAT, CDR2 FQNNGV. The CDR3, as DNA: TGTGCCAGCAGTTACACAGGGAGCACTGAAGCTTTCTTT. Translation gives CASSYTGSTEAFF.

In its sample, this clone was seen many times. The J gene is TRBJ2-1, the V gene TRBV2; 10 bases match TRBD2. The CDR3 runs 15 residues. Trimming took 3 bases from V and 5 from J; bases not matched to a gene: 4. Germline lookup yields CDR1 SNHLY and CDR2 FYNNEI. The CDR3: CASSDRLAGDNEQFF. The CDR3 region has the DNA TGTGCCAGCAGTGACCGTCTAGCGGGAGACAATGAGCAGTTCTTC.

The CDR3 DNA reads as TGTGCCAGCAGTGAATATCGACAGTTCTATGGCTACACCTTC. Its translation is CASSEYRQFYGYTF. This sequence joins TRBV25-1 and TRBJ1-2; D may be TRBD1 (5 bases). Germline-derived CDR1 and CDR2 are MGHDK and SYGVNS. The CDR3 is made up of 14 amino acids. Trimming took 0 bases from V and 4 from J, leaving 9 bases between them.

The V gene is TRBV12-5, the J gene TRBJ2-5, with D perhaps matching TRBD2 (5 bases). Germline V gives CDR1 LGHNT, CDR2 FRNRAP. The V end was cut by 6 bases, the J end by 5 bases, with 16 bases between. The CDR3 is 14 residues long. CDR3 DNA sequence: TGTGCTAGTGGGACCCTTAGGTCGGGGGAGACCCAGTACTTC. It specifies CASGTLRSGETQYF.

In nucleotides, the CDR3 is TGTGCCAGCAAGCGGGACAGGGAATTTTACGAGCAGTACTTC. Protein sequence: CASKRDREFYEQYF. The chain carries TRBV6-5 and TRBJ2-7, with 9 positions matching TRBD1. The J segment lost 4 bases and the V segment lost 7 bases, leaving 8 bases of the junction unmatched. Germline CDR1 reads MNHEY; CDR2 reads SVGAGI. The CDR3 runs 14 residues.

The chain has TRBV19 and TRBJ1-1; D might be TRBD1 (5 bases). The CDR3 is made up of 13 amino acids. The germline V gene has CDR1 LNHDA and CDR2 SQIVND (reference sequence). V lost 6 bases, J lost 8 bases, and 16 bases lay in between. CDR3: CASSRPGSAEAFF. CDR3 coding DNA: TGTGCCAGTAGCCGTCCAGGGTCTGCCGAAGCTTTCTTT.

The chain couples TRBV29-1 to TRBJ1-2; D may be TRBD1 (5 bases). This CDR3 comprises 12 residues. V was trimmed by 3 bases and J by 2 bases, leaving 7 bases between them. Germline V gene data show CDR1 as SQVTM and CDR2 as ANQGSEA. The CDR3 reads CSVDRANYGYTF. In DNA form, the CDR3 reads TGCAGCGTTGACAGGGCGAACTATGGCTACACCTTC.

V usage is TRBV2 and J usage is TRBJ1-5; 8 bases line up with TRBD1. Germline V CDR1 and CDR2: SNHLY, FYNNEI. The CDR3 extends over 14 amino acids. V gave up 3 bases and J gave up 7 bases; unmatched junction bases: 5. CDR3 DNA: TGTGCCAGCAGTGATAGGACAGGGAGGCAGCCCCAGCATTTT. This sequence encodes CASSDRTGRQPQHF.

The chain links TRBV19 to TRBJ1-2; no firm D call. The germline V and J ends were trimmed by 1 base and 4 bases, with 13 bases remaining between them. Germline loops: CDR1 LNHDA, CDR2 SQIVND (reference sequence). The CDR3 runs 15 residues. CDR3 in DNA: TGTGCCAGTAGTATAGGTCCACAATCGGGCTATGGCTACACCTTC. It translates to CASSIGPQSGYGYTF.

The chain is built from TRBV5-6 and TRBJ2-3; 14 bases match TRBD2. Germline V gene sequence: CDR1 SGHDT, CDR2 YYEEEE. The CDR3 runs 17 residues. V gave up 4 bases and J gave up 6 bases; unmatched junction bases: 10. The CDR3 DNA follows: TGTGCCAGCAGCCTCCGACTAGCGGGGGGGCTTTCGGATACGCAGTATTTT. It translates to CASSLRLAGGLSDTQYF.

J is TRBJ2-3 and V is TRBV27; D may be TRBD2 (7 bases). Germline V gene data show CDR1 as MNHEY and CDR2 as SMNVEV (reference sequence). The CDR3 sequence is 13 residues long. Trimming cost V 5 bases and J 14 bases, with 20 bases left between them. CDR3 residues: CASSGRGRAEGYF. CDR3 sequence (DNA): TGTGCCAGCAGTGGGAGGGGGAGGGCTGAGGGGTATTTT.

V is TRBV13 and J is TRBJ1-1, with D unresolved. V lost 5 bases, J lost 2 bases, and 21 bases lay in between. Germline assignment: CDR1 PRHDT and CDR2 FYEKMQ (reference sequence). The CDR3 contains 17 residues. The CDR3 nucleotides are TGTGCCAGCAGCCACACCCGCGGCAGAAAAGATAACACTGAAGCTTTCTTT. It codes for CASSHTRGRKDNTEAFF.

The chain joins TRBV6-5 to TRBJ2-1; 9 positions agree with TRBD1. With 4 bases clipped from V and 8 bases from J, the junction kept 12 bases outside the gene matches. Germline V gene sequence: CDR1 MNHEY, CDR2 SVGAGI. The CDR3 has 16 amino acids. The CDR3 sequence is CASSSSGTGIGHEQFF. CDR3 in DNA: TGTGCCAGCAGTTCGTCAGGGACAGGGATTGGGCATGAGCAGTTCTTC.

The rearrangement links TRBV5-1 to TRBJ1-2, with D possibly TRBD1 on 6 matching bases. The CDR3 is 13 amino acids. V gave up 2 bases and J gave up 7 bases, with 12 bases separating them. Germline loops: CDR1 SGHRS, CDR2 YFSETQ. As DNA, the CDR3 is TGCGCCAGCAGCTTCCCAGGACAGCCTGGCTACACCTTC. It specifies CASSFPGQPGYTF. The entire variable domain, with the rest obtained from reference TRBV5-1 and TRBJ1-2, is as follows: KAGVTQTPRYLIKTRGQQVTLSCSPISGHRSVSWYQQTPGQGLQFLFEYFSETQRNKGNFPGRFSGRQFSNSRSEMNVSTLELGDSALYLCASSFPGQPGYTFGSGTRLTVV.

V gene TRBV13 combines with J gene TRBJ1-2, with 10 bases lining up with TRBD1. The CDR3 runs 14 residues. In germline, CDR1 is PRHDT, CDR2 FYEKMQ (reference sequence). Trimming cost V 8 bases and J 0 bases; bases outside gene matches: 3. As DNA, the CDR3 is TGTGCCAGCGGGACAGGGGCTACTAACTATGGCTACACCTTC. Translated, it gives CASGTGATNYGYTF.

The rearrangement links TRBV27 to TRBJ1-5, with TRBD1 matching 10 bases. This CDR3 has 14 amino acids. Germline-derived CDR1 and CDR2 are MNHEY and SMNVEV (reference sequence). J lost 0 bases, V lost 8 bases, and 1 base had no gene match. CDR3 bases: TGTGCCAGCCGGACAGGGGGTAGCAATCAGCCCCAGCATTTT. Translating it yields CASRTGGSNQPQHF.